Detailed here is one T cell receptor (beta chain). In its sample, this clonotype was seen once. Its antigen remains undetermined. No base quality values were provided; no much bigger clone lies one nucleotide off. On its own, one read is weak support. CDR1 and CDR2 were assigned from the germline V gene (reference sequence) as LNHDA and SQIVND. The CDR3 holds 18 amino acids from the cysteine to the phenylalanine. This entry keeps only the CDR3 DNA: 54 bases, framed from base 1. The trim is 5 bases for V and 10 bases for J, with a gap of 30 bases between the germline ends. Libraries came from RT-PCR. TCRdb lists the instrument as Illumina HiSeq 2500. TCRdb reprocessed the public reads (quality trimming at Q25 with fastp, clone calling with MiXCR) and kept in-frame beta chains. Identical CDR3 protein sequences are pooled into one entry, listed with their most common genes and DNA. This sample gives about 190,000 distinct CDR3 sequences in total; 13% to 15% of them show up just once. The ten top clones hold roughly 25% of the sample.

This sample is drawn from a study of response to subunit inactivated influenza vaccine (dated by TCRdb to 2016 to 2019). In terms of the full investigation: To follow how T cells responded to a trivalent subunit inactivated influenza vaccine, the researchers relied on deep quantitative profiling of the T cell receptor repertoire. Study-wide findings and limitations: The authors suggested that each seasonal influenza vaccination may recruit only a limited number of new T cells.

The rearrangement joined TRBV19 to TRBJ1-5; 6 matching bases give a weak D call of TRBD1. The receptor was isolated from a man in his fifties or sixties who received an inactivated influenza vaccine. Donor details come from another sample of the same person, matched by shared clones. Here the sequenced sample was CD8+ T cells sorted from PBMCs, taken roughly 5 days after vaccination. In nucleotides, the sequence is TGTGCCAGTAGTCTCCACAGACCTTTGACAGGTTCAATCAGCCCCCAGCATTTT. It is translated as CASSLHRPLTGSISPQHF.